The 2 T cell receptor beta chains below all came from one sample that was sequenced in a study of PD-L1 blockade in urothelial cancer. Assay: immunoSEQ multiplex PCR; the TCRdb copy retains only in-frame clones and omits some. This sample yields 70,000 or so clones, of which around 84% are seen a single time; about 4.5% belongs to the top ten. This material consisted of PBMCs, taken around atezolizumab (anti-PD-L1) treatment. The receptors were gathered from a man aged 65-85 years with urothelial cancer.

This rearrangement joins TRBV12-5 to TRBJ2-3; D possibly corresponds to TRBD1 (6 bases). Trimming shortened V by 3 bases and J by 2 bases, and 9 bases separated the two germline ends. Germline CDR1 LGHNT, CDR2 FRNRAP. This CDR3 comprises 14 residues. The CDR3 reads CASGFGQTTDTQYF. In DNA, the CDR3 is TGTGCTAGTGGTTTCGGACAGACCACAGATACGCAGTATTTT.

The chain uses TRBV7-2 and TRBJ2-7; TRBD1 might be the D (5 bases). CDR1 and CDR2 from the germline V gene are SGHTA and FQGNSA. Trimming stripped 6 bases from V and 0 bases from J, with 12 bases between. This CDR3 has 14 residues. As DNA, the CDR3 is TGTGCCAGCAGTTTCAGGGTCTCCTCCTACGAGCAGTACTTC. It yields the protein CASSFRVSSYEQYF.